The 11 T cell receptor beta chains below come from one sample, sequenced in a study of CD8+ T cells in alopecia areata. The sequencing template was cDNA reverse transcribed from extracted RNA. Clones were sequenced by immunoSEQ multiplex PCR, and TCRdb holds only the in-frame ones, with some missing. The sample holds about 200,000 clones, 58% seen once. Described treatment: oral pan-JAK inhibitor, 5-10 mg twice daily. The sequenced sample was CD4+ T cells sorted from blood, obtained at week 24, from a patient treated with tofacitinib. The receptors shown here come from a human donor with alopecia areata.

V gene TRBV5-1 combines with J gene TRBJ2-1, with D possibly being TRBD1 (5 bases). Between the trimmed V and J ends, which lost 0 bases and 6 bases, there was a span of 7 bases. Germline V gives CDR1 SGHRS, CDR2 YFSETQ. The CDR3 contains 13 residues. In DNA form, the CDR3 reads TGCGCCAGCAGCTTGGGGGGCCCCAATGAGCAGTTCTTC. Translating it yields CASSLGGPNEQFF.

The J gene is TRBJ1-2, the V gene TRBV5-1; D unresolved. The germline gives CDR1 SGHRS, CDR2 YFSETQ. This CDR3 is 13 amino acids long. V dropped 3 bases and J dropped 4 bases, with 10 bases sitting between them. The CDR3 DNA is TGCGCCAGCAGCTCCTCCATGATCTATGGCTACACCTTC. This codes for CASSSSMIYGYTF.

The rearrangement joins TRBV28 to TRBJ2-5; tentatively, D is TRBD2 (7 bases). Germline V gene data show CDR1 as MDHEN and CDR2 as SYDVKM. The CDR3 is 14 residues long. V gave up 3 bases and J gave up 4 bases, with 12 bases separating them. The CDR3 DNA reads TGTGCCAGCAGTTTGCGGGGGCAGGGAGAGACCCAGTACTTC. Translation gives CASSLRGQGETQYF.

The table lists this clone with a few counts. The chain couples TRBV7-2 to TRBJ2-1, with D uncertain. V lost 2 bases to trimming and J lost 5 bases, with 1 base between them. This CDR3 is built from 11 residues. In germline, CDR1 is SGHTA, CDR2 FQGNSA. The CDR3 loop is CASSLNNEQFF. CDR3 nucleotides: TGTGCCAGCAGCTTAAACAATGAGCAGTTCTTC. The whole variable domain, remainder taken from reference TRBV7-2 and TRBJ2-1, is GAGVSQSPSNKVTEKGKDVELRCDPISGHTALYWYRQSLGQGLEFLIYFQGNSAPDKSGLPSDRFSAERTGGSVSTLTIQRTQQEDSAVYLCASSLNNEQFFGPGTRLTVL.

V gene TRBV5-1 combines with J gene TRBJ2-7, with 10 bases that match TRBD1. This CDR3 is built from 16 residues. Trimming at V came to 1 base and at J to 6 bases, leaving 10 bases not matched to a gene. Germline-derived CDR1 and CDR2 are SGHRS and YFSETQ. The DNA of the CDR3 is TGCGCCAGCAGCTTGTCGACAGGGGGCAATTCAGGCGAGCAGTACTTC. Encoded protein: CASSLSTGGNSGEQYF.

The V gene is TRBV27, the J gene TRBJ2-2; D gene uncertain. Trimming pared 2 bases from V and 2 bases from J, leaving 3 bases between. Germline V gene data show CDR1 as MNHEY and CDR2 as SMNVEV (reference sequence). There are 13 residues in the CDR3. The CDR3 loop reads CASSLANTGELFF. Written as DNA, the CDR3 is TGTGCCAGCAGTTTAGCTAACACCGGGGAGCTGTTTTTT.

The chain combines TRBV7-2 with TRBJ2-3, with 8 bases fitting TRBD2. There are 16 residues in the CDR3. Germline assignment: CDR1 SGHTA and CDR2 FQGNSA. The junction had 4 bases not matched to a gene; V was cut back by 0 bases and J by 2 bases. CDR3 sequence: CASSLASSGATDTQYF. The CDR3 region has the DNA TGTGCCAGCAGCTTAGCGAGTAGCGGGGCCACAGATACGCAGTATTTT. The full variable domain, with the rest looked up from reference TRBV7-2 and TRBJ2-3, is GAGVSQSPSNKVTEKGKDVELRCDPISGHTALYWYRQSLGQGLEFLIYFQGNSAPDKSGLPSDRFSAERTGGSVSTLTIQRTQQEDSAVYLCASSLASSGATDTQYFGPGTRLTVL.

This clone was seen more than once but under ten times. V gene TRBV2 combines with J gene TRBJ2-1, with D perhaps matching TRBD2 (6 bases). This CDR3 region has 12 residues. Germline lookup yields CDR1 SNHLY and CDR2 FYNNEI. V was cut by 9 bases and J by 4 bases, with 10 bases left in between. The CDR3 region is CARGTEYNEQFF. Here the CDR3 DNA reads TGTGCCAGAGGGACTGAATACAATGAGCAGTTCTTC. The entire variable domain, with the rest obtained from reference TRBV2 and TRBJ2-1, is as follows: EPEVTQTPSHQVTQMGQEVILRCVPISNHLYFYWYRQILGQKVEFLVSFYNNEISEKSEIFDDQFSVERPDGSNFTLKIRSTKLEDSAMYFCARGTEYNEQFFGPGTRLTVL.

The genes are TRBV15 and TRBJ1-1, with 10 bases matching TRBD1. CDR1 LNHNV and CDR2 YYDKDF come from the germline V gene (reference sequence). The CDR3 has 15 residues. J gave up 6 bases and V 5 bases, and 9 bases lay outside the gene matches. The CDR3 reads CATSGRDRGGPEAFF. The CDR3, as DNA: TGTGCCACCAGCGGAAGGGACAGGGGAGGTCCTGAAGCTTTCTTT.

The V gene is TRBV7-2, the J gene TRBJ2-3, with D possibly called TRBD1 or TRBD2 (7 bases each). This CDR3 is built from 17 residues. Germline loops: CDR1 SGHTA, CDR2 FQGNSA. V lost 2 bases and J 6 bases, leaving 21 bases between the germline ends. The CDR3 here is CASSLSPWDSGDDTQYF. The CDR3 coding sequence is TGTGCCAGCAGCTTATCCCCGTGGGACAGCGGGGACGATACGCAGTATTTT.

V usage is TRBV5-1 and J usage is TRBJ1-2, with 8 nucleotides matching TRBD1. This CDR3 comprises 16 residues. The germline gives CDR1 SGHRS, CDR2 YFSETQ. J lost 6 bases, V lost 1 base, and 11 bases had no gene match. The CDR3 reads CASSLPVVGTGNGYTF. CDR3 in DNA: TGCGCCAGCAGCTTGCCTGTCGTGGGGACAGGTAATGGCTACACCTTC.